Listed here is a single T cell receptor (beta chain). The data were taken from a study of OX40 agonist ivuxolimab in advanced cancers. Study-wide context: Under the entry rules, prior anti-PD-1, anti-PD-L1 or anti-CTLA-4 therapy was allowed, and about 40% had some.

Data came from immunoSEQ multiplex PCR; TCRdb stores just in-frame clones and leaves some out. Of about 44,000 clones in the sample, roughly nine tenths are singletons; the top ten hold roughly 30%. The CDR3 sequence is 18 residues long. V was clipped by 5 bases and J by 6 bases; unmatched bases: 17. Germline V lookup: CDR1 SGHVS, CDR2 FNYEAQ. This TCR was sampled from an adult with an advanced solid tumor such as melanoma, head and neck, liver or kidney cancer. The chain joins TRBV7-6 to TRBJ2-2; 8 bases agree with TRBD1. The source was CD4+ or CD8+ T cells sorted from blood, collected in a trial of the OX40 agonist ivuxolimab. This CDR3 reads CASSPRPGTGVSSGELFF. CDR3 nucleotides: TGTGCCAGCAGCCCACGACCCGGGACAGGCGTTTCATCCGGGGAGCTGTTTTTT.